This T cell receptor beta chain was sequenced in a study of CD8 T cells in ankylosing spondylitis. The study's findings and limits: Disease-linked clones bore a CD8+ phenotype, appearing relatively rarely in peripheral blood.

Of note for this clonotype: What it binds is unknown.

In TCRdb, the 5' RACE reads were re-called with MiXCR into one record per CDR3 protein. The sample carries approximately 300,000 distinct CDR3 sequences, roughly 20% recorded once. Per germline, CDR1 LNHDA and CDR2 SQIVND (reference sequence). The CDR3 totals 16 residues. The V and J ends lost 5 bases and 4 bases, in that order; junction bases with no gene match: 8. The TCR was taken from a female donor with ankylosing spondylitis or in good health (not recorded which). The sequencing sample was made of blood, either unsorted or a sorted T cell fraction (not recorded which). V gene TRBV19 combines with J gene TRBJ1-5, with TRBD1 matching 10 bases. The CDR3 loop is CASSVSDRGPNQPQHF. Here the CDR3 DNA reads TGTGCCAGTAGTGTCTCCGACAGGGGGCCTAATCAGCCCCAGCATTTT.